Sequencing of this T cell receptor (beta chain) was carried out in a study of shared clonotypes between healthy human individuals (dated by TCRdb to 2020 to 2022). In terms of the full investigation: A couple of women and a few men aged 18 to 49 years were included in the cohort. For each donor, three plates each were used for CD4 naive and CD4 memory, two plates were used for CD8 naive, and one plate was used for CD8 memory. To estimate repertoire size and how much clonotype sharing occurs between individuals, the study deeply sequenced the blood TCR repertoires of roughly 5 healthy adults. Libraries were prepared and TCR repertoires were sequenced by different laboratories using diverse techniques, in order to increase sequencing depth and limit assay-specific biases. Leukapheresis yielded between about 0.8 and 9.5 billion PBMCs per donor. General findings and caveats noted by the study authors: When a handful of donors were compared, the shared fraction of clonotypes was approximately 5% for naive CD4, 3.5% to 4% for naive CD8, about 2.4% for memory CD4, and 0.3% to 0.5% for memory CD8. Higher generation probabilities were observed for clonotypes shared by all four sorted-subset donors than for non-shared clonotypes. Even with the large sequencing depth, rarefaction of the sorted-subset datasets indicated that sequencing was incomplete. The genetic and exposure-history diversity represented was limited by the small number of donors. Only blood was sampled, and tissue TCR repertoires likely differ from those in blood. Naive subsets generally had larger estimated clonotype richness than memory subsets did. Pairwise subsampling indicated that sequencing depth was expected to affect the degree of clonotype sharing among donors.

The donors were healthy, HIV-negative adults who had no recently reported acute infections or vaccinations. Every donor was a Caucasian adult living in Nashville, Tennessee, USA. Magnetic negative selection was used to enrich CD4+ T cells, after which naive cells were positively selected on CD45RA and the negative fraction became the memory subset. Blood was obtained by leukapheresis, after which PBMCs were separated by Ficoll-Histopaque density gradient centrifugation and cryopreserved in liquid nitrogen vapor phase. Analytical flow cytometry was used to check the purity and quantity of every magnetically sorted T cell population. From each sorted fraction, genomic DNA was isolated and quantified by UV absorbance on a Nanodrop 2000c. TCR CDR3 regions were amplified from genomic DNA by multiplex PCR using the deep immunoSEQ assay. For each cell subset, the extracted genomic DNA was distributed evenly across all wells of several immunoSEQ 96-well plates, and each plate served as one replicate. Each replicate PCR for sorted subsets received approximately 200 ng genomic DNA, equal to about 30,000 T cell genomes. The purified libraries were quantified using a Qubit 3.0 fluorometer, sized with a Bioanalyzer 2100, and then quantified again using the KAPA Library Quantification kit. Every immunoSEQ 96-well plate was sequenced on a dedicated single-read 150-cycle Illumina NextSeq 550 flow cell. In the source study's methods: The immunoSEQ output contained only junctional sequences without quality scores, so filtering could not match that applied to full-length reads. Sequences were annotated with PyIR, a Python wrapper for IgBLAST v1.9, and V/J genes and CDR3 were assigned using IMGT germline references. Any read was removed if the V/J assignment was weak (E-value above 1e-6), the CDR3 was missing, or the read contained stop codons, out-of-frame junctions, or ambiguous translated residues. A V3J clonotype was defined by an identical inferred V gene, J gene, and CDR3 amino acid sequence. Percentage overlap between repertoires was calculated by dividing the number of shared unique clonotypes by the size of the smaller repertoire. RTK rarefaction, the Chao1 estimator, and Recon v2.1 estimates of unobserved clonotypes were used to assess repertoire richness. Generation probabilities for all TCRbeta clonotypes obtained by the gDNA method from a handful of donors were computed using OLGA. Imported from immuneACCESS, the table was reduced by TCRdb to in-frame sequences with V and J called. These copies leave out some clones; in studies compared against another copy, an unresolved V gene accounts for under half, and the cause of the remainder is not known. For V, J and clone size, that table is used; D and trimming come from the DNA. For this sample the table gives 2,500,000 or so clones, of which roughly 90% were detected only once. The ten largest account for 0.37% of the sample.

The germline V gene encodes CDR1 SQVTM and CDR2 ANQGSEA. The CDR3 goes from the cysteine to the phenylalanine over 12 residues. This entry keeps only the CDR3 DNA: 36 bases, framed from base 1. Comment on this clone: Its antigen has not been determined. Germline is not matched at one junction end, which may reflect a read error.

The source material was naive CD4+ T cells from PBMCs. The cell subset or site label on this specimen signifies: CD45RA+ positively selected. The V and J genes are TRBV29-1 and TRBJ2-3; TRBD1 is perhaps the D gene, given 5 matching bases. The TCR was taken from a man aged 18-30 years in good health. Some clones in this sample may be carry-over from other donors' samples. At the DNA level, the sequence is TGCAGCGTGGAAGACAGACCAGATACGCAGTATTTT. It codes for CSVEDRPDTQYF.